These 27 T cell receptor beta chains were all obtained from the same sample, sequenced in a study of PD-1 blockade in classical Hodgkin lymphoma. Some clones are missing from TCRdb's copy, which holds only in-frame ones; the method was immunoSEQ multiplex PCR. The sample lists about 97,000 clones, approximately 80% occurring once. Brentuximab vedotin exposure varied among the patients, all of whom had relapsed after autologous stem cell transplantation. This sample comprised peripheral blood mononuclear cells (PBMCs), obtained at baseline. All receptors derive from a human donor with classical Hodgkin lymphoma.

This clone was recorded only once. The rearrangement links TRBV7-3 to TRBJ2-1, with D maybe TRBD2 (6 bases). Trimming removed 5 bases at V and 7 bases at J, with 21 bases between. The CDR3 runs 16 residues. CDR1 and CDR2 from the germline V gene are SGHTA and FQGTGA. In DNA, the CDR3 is TGTGCCAGCAGCGACTTGCGGGGTCCAGGGAGGAATGAGCAGTTCTTC. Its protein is CASSDLRGPGRNEQFF.

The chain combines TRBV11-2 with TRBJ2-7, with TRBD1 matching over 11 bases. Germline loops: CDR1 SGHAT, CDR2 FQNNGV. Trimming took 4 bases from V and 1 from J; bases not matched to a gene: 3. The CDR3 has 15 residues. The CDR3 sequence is CASSWGQGGSYEQYF. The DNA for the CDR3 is TGTGCCAGCAGCTGGGGACAGGGGGGATCCTACGAGCAGTACTTC.

In DNA, the CDR3 is TGCAGCGTGTCCGGGACCACAGGGGACACTGAAGCTTTCTTT. Encoded protein: CSVSGTTGDTEAFF. J is TRBJ1-1 and V is TRBV29-1, with 7 bases identical to TRBD1. After removal of 6 bases from V and 3 bases from J, the junction contained 10 bases not matched to a gene. This CDR3 is built from 14 residues. Germline V CDR1 and CDR2: SQVTM, ANQGSEA.

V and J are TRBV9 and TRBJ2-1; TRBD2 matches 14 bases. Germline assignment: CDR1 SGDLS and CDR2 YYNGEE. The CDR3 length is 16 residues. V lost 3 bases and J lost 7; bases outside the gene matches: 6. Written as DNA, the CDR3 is TGTGCCAGCAGCGCTACCGGGACTAGCGGGGGTAATGAGCAGTTCTTC. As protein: CASSATGTSGGNEQFF.

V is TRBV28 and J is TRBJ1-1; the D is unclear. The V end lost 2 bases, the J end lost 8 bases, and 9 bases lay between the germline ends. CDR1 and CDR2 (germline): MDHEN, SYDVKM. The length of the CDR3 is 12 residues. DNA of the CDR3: TGTGCCAGCAGTTTAAGCAGGCCCGAAGCTTTCTTT. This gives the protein CASSLSRPEAFF.

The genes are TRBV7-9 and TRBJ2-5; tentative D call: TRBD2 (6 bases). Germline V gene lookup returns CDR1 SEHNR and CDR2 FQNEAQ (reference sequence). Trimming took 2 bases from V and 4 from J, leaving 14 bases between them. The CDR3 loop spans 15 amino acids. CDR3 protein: CASSLLTGVRETQYF. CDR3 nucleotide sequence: TGTGCCAGCAGCTTATTAACGGGAGTTAGAGAGACCCAGTACTTC.

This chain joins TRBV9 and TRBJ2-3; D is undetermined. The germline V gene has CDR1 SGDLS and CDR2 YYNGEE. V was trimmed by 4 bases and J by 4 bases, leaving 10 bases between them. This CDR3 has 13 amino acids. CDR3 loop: CASSQDTADTQYF. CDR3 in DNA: TGTGCCAGCAGCCAAGACACGGCAGATACGCAGTATTTT.

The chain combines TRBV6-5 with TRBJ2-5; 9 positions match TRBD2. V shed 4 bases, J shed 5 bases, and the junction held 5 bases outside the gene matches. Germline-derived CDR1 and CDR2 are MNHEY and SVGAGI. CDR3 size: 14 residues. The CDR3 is CASSSGLAPETQYF. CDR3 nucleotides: TGTGCCAGCAGTTCGGGACTAGCACCCGAGACCCAGTACTTC.

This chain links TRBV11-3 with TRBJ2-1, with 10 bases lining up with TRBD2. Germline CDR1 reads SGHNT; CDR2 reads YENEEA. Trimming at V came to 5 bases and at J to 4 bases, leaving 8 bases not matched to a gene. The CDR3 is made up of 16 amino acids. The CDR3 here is CASSAYSGGIYNEQFF. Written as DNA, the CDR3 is TGTGCCAGCAGCGCCTATAGCGGGGGGATTTACAATGAGCAGTTCTTC.

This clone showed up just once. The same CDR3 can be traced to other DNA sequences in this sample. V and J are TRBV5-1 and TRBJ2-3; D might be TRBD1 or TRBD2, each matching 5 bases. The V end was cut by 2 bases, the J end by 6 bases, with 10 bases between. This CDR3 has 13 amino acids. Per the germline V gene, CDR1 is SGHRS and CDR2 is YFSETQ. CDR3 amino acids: CASSFWGRDTQYF. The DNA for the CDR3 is TGCGCCAGCAGCTTTTGGGGACGGGATACGCAGTATTTT.

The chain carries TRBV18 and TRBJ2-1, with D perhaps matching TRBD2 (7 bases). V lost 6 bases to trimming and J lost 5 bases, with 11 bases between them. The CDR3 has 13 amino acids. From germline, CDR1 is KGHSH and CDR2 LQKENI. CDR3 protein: CASSGGPNNEQFF. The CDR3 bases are TGTGCCAGCTCCGGGGGGCCGAACAATGAGCAGTTCTTC.

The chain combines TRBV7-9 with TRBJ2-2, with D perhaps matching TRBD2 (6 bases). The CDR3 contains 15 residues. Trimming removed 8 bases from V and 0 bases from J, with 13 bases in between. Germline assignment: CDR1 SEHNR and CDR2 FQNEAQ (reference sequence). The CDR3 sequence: CASCRDSSNTGELFF. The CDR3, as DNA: TGTGCCAGCTGCAGGGACTCCTCGAACACCGGGGAGCTGTTTTTT.

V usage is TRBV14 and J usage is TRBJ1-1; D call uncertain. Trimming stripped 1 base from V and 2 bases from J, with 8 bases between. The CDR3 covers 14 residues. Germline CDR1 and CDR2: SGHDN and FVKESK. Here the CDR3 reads CASSQVLGNTEAFF. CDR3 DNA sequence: TGTGCCAGCAGCCAAGTACTAGGTAACACTGAAGCTTTCTTT.

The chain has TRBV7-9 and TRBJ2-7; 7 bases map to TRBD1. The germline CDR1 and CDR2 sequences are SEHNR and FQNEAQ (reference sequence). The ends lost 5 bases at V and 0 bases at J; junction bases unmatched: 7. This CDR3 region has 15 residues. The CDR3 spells CASSHPGQYSYEQYF. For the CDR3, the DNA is TGTGCCAGCAGCCATCCGGGACAGTACTCCTACGAGCAGTACTTC.

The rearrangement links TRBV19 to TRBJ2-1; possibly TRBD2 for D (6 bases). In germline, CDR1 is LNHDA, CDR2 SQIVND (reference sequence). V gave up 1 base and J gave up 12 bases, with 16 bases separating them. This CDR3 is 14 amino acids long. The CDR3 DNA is TGTGCCAGTAGTATAGCGGGAGTCCCACTGGGGCAGTTCTTC. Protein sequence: CASSIAGVPLGQFF.

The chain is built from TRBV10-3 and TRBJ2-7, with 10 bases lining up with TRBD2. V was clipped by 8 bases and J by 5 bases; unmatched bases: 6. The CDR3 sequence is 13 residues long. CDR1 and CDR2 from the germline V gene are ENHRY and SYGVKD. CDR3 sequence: CAISPSGSNEQYF. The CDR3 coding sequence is TGTGCCATCTCCCCTAGCGGGAGTAACGAGCAGTACTTC.

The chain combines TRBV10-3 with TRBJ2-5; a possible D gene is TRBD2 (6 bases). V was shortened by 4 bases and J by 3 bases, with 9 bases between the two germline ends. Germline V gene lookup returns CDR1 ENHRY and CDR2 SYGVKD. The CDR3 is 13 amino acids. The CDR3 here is CAISGLEEETQYF. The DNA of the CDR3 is TGTGCCATCAGTGGACTAGAAGAAGAGACCCAGTACTTC.

The CDR3 loop is CASSRGDTGAEQYF. The CDR3 region has the DNA TGTGCCAGCAGCCGCGGGGACACCGGCGCCGAGCAGTACTTC. V and J are TRBV7-6 and TRBJ2-7; D might be TRBD1 or TRBD2, each matching 6 bases. Germline-derived CDR1 and CDR2 are SGHVS and FNYEAQ. The CDR3 loop spans 14 amino acids. V dropped 5 bases and J dropped 6 bases, with 17 bases sitting between them.

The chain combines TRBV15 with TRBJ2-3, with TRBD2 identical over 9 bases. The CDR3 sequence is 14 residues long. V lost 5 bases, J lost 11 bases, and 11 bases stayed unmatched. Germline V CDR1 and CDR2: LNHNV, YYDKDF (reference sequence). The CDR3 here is CATSSSGTPWGQYF. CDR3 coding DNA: TGTGCCACCAGCTCTAGCGGGACCCCCTGGGGGCAGTATTTT.

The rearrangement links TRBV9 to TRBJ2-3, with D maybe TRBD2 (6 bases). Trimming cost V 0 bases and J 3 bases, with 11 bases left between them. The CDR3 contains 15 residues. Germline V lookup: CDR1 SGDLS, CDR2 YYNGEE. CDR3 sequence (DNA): TGTGCCAGCAGCGTAGTAGGGACTGGTACAGATACGCAGTATTTT. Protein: CASSVVGTGTDTQYF.

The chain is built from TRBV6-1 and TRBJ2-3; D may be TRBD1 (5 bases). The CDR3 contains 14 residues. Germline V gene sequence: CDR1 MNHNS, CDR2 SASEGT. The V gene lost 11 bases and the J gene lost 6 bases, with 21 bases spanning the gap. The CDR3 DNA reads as TGTGCCGCCGAGGTCAAGGGGCCTTCGGATACGCAGTATTTT. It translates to CAAEVKGPSDTQYF.

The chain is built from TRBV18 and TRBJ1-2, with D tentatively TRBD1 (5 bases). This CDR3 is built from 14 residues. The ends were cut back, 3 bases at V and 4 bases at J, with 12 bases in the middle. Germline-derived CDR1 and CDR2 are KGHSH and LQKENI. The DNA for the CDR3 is TGTGCCAGCTCACCCGACGGGGGAGGCTATGGCTACACCTTC. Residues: CASSPDGGGYGYTF. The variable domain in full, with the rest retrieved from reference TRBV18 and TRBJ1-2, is NAGVMQNPRHLVRRRGQEARLRCSPMKGHSHVYWYRQLPEEGLKFMVYLQKENIIDESGMPKERFSAEFPKEGPSILRIQQVVRGDSAAYFCASSPDGGGYGYTFGSGTRLTVV.

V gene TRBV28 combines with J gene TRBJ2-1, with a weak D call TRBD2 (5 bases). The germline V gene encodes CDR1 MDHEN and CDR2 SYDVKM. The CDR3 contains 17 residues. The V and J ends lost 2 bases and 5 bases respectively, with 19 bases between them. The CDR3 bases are TGTGCCAGCAGTTTAAATCCAACTAGGTCCCTCCACAATGAGCAGTTCTTC. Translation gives CASSLNPTRSLHNEQFF.

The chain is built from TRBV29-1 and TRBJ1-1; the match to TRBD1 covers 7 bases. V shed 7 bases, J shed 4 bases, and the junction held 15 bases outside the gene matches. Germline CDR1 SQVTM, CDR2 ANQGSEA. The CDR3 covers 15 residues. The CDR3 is CSEWPQTGLGTEAFF. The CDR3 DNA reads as TGCAGCGAGTGGCCCCAGACAGGGTTGGGCACTGAAGCTTTCTTT.

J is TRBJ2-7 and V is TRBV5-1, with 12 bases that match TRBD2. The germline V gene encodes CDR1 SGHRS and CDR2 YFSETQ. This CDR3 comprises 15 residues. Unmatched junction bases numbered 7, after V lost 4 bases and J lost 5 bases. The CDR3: CASSNQTSGRDEQYF. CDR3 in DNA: TGCGCCAGCAGCAACCAGACTAGCGGGAGAGACGAGCAGTACTTC.

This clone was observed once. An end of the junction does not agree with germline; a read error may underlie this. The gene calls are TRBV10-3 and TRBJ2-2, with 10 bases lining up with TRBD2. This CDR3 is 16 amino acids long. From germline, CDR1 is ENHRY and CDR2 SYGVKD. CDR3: CAINEREGQVAGELFF. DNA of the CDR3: TGTGCCATCAATGAGCGGGAGGGCCAAGTAGCCGGGGAGCTGTTTTTT.

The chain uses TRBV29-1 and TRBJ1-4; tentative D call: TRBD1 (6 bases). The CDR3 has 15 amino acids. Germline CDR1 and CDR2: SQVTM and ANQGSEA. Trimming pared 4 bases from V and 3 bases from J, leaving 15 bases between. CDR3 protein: CSVGETGSSNEKLFF. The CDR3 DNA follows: TGCAGCGTTGGGGAAACAGGGTCTTCTAATGAAAAACTGTTTTTT.